The clone carrying this T cell receptor (beta chain) was found a few times. What it binds is unknown. The data derive from a study of CD8 T cells in ankylosing spondylitis. TCR beta libraries were made by quantitative 5'-RACE with molecular barcodes. Each CDR3 protein is one row after TCRdb ran MiXCR on the 5' RACE reads. The data show roughly 370,000 distinct CDR3 sequences, with more than 20% seen just once and about a sixth held by the top ten. Overall study results and limits: Characteristic, it appeared, of ankylosing spondylitis blood was a TCR beta motif of about eight highly homologous variants. CD8+ cells made up the disease-linked clones, which were relatively rare in peripheral blood.

V trimming: 1 base; J trimming: 4 bases; junction bases outside the gene matches: 7. Germline assignment: CDR1 SSHAT and CDR2 FNYEAQ (reference sequence). The CDR3 is 16 amino acids. V gene TRBV7-7 combines with J gene TRBJ2-3; 8 bases match TRBD1. Material: blood, either unsorted or a sorted T cell fraction (not recorded which). This TCR was sampled from a male donor with ankylosing spondylitis. In DNA, the CDR3 is TGTGCCAGCAGCTTAGGGGCGATACAGGGGGCAGATACGCAGTATTTT. Its protein is CASSLGAIQGADTQYF. The full variable domain, its missing parts supplied by reference TRBV7-7 and TRBJ2-3, is GAGVSQSPRYKVTKRGQDVTLRCDPISSHATLYWYQQALGQGPEFLTYFNYEAQPDKSGLPSDRFSAERPEGSISTLTIQRTEQRDSAMYRCASSLGAIQGADTQYFGPGTRLTVL.